Sequencing of this TCR beta chain was carried out in a study of blood T cell repertoires in COVID-19 (dated by TCRdb to the early 2020s). About the investigation overall: Samples from collaborators originated in the United States, Italy and Spain and spanned both the acute and convalescent phases of COVID-19. The material from the prospective study consisted of cDNA or gDNA derived from T cells, B-cell-depleted T cells, or PBMCs. Subjects who had been exposed to COVID-19, were actively infected with it, or had recovered from it provided the deeply sampled blood TCRbeta repertoires that made up the dataset. The repertoires were released in a freely available public database meant as a resource for research on the immune response to SARS-CoV-2. The samples were drawn from the first 160 participants of the ongoing ImmuneRACE study and from 1,200 or so subjects provided by 6 global collaborators. Sample metadata almost always included a de-identified subject ID, COVID-19 status, age in years and sex. Where available, HLA class I and class II types were taken from metadata supplied by the sample provider and were not determined by assay-based typing. The full study reports these points: The quantity of clinical and demographic metadata differed by source and by participant and was supplied without curation.

The immunoSEQ Assay, a bias-controlled multiplex PCR, was used to amplify TCRbeta CDR3 regions from genomic DNA. The paper's data handling went like this. Within the assay, amplification of reference gene primers was used to estimate how many nucleated cells each sample contained. To quantify the absolute abundance of each unique TCRbeta CDR3 rearrangement, sequence reads were collapsed and filtered. Productive Simpson clonality was computed per sample as the square root of Simpson's diversity index over productive rearrangements. As stored in TCRdb, this immuneACCESS dataset retains in-frame rearrangements with V and J assigned. A fraction of the clones does not appear; measured against another copy, unresolved V genes explain less than half of the discrepancy, and the remainder lacks a known reason. V, J and clone size were drawn from that table, and D and trimming were deduced from the DNA. Recorded for this sample are 350,000 or so clones; roughly 90% of them occurred a single time. The ten biggest clones cover less than 20% of the sample.

Inclusive of the bounding cysteine and phenylalanine, the CDR3 is 15 residues long. The read is trimmed to its CDR3 DNA, 45 bases read in frame from base 1. V is pruned by 5 bases and J by 10 bases, leaving 13 bases of the junction without a gene match. According to the germline V gene, CDR1 reads SGHTA and CDR2 reads FQGNSA. In the prospective study, participants were roughly 18 to 89 years old, resided in about two dozen geographic areas of the United States, and were enrolled through a virtual design. In the prospective study, participants were assigned to cohorts based on the clinical history participants reported in a screening survey and a study questionnaire. For ImmuneRACE Cohort 3, a participant was defined as recovered based on two consecutive negative NP/OP PCR tests, clearance by a healthcare professional, or resolution of symptoms. In the prospective study, mobile phlebotomists collected whole blood, serum and a nasopharyngeal or oropharyngeal swab from each participant. Over a roughly 2-month period, participants in the prospective study had the option of providing additional blood draws and questionnaires. Before DNA extraction, prospective study blood samples were shipped either frozen or at room temperature.

Worth noting for this clone: There is no known antigen for this receptor. Base qualities are not provided; no much larger clone lies one nucleotide away.

The receptor was derived from a woman in her 30s who had recovered from COVID-19. The sample comprised PBMCs or T cells enriched from blood (not recorded which). The V and J segments used are TRBV7-2 and TRBJ2-1, and TRBD2 matches 8 of the central bases. The sequenced DNA is TGTGCCAGCAGCCCAGAGTCGGGAGGGCCGTTGGAGCAGTTCTTC. Its translation is CASSPESGGPLEQFF.